Each of the 19 T cell receptor beta chains below was sequenced from the same sample in a study of human T cells and chemical hapten exposure. Noted time point: healthy volunteer bleed at 6 weeks. Total RNA was extracted from unfractionated whole blood. TCRdb fed the RACE reads into MiXCR, producing one record per CDR3 protein. The sample has approximately 79,000 distinct CDR3 sequences, about 9% seen once. The sample comprised whole blood. The receptors shown here come from a male donor in good health. Some clones in this sample may be carry-over from other donors' samples.

This clonotype came up a few times. This chain uses TRBV7-9 with TRBJ2-7; 7 bases are a match to TRBD1. Trimming removed 4 bases from V and 2 bases from J; junction bases left unmatched: 2. Germline CDR1 SEHNR, CDR2 FQNEAQ (reference sequence). CDR3 size: 13 residues. CDR3 amino acids: CASSYRGPYEQYF. CDR3 DNA sequence: TGTGCCAGCAGCTACAGGGGACCCTACGAGCAGTACTTC.

This clonotype was seen many times. This chain joins TRBV4-2 and TRBJ1-1; no clear D gene. CDR3 length equals 16 residues. The V end was cut by 3 bases, the J end by 3 bases, with 17 bases between. From germline, CDR1 is LGHNA and CDR2 YNFKEQ. The CDR3 DNA is TGTGCCAGCAGCCAGGAATTGCGGGGTCCGGACACTGAAGCTTTCTTT. Its protein is CASSQELRGPDTEAFF.

This clonotype occurred a few times. This sequence joins TRBV9 and TRBJ1-2, with D perhaps matching TRBD1 (5 bases). The V end was cut by 4 bases, the J end by 4 bases, with 20 bases between. In germline, CDR1 is SGDLS, CDR2 YYNGEE. The CDR3 consists of 16 residues. CDR3 in amino acids: CASSPKAPGSGYGYTF. The DNA for the CDR3 is TGTGCCAGCAGCCCCAAAGCCCCAGGGAGTGGCTATGGCTACACCTTC.

This clonotype was observed a handful of times. J is TRBJ2-1 and V is TRBV2; possible D gene TRBD2, 6 bases. This CDR3 is built from 15 residues. The V gene lost 2 bases and the J gene lost 0 bases, with 8 bases spanning the gap. Germline V gene lookup returns CDR1 SNHLY and CDR2 FYNNEI. CDR3 amino acids: CASSERESSYNEQFF. CDR3 bases: TGTGCCAGCAGTGAACGGGAGAGCTCCTACAATGAGCAGTTCTTC.

This clonotype showed up just a few times. This rearrangement joins TRBV24-1 to TRBJ2-7, with 9 bases identical to TRBD1. Germline CDR1 reads KGHDR; CDR2 reads SFDVKD. With 2 bases clipped from V and 2 bases from J, the junction kept 6 bases outside the gene matches. The CDR3 is made up of 16 amino acids. The CDR3 DNA is TGTGCCACCAGTGATTGGCGGGACAGGGCCACCTACGAGCAGTACTTC. This gives the protein CATSDWRDRATYEQYF.

This chain links TRBV25-1 with TRBJ2-1, with 11 bases lining up with TRBD2. J was trimmed by 8 bases and V by 1 base; bases with no gene match: 4. The V gene's germline CDR1 is MGHDK and CDR2 SYGVNS. CDR3 size: 15 residues. The CDR3 DNA sequence: TGTGCCAGCAGTGAATTAGCGGGAGGGGGCTATGAGCAGTTCTTC. Encoded protein: CASSELAGGGYEQFF.

This clonotype was found many times. V usage is TRBV6-5 and J usage is TRBJ1-1, with a tentative D call TRBD1 (5 bases). V was clipped by 6 bases and J by 2 bases, with 19 bases between them. CDR3 length: 16 amino acids. The V gene's germline CDR1 is MNHEY and CDR2 SVGAGI. The CDR3 DNA follows: TGTGCCAGCAGGAATCTCAAACAGAGGGGCAACACTGAAGCTTTCTTT. The encoded protein is CASRNLKQRGNTEAFF.

This clonotype was observed a handful of times. V is TRBV21-1 and J is TRBJ2-7; TRBD1, the table's D call, lacks a check against the DNA. TRBV21-1 is shown as a pseudogene. The CDR3 extends over 16 amino acids. CDR3: CASSKAGQGLSYEQYF. The CDR3 DNA follows: TGTGCCAGCAGCAAAGCTGGACAGGGGCTTTCCTACGAGCAGTACTTC.

This chain joins TRBV7-2 and TRBJ1-1, with 7 nucleotides matching TRBD1. The CDR3 sequence is 14 residues long. J was trimmed by 5 bases and V by 2 bases; bases with no gene match: 5. Germline V gene data show CDR1 as SGHTA and CDR2 as FQGNSA. The CDR3 loop is CASSLWSGGTEAFF. The CDR3 region has the DNA TGTGCCAGCAGCTTATGGTCAGGGGGAACTGAAGCTTTCTTT.

This clonotype has just a few counts. The J gene is TRBJ2-3, the V gene TRBV2; TRBD1 agrees at 9 bases. Germline V gene sequence: CDR1 SNHLY, CDR2 FYNNEI. This CDR3 spans 15 amino acids. Germline trimming cut 3 bases from V and 3 bases from J; bases unmatched to any gene: 4. The CDR3 bases are TGTGCCAGCAGTGACCGGGACAGGGAGACAGATACGCAGTATTTT. Its translation: CASSDRDRETDTQYF.

This clonotype appeared a few times. The chain has TRBV12-5 and TRBJ1-5; possibly TRBD1 for D (6 bases). CDR3 length: 15 residues. Germline lookup yields CDR1 LGHNT and CDR2 FRNRAP. Trimming removed 0 bases at V and 6 bases at J, with 12 bases between. CDR3 sequence (DNA): TGTGCTAGTGGTTTGGTGGAGGGGGTCGGTCAGCCCCAGCATTTT. Residues: CASGLVEGVGQPQHF.

This chain uses TRBV12-3 or TRBV12-4 with TRBJ2-7, with 7 bases fitting TRBD1. This CDR3 is built from 14 residues. V dropped 4 bases and J dropped 6; count of bases not matched to a gene: 9. In nucleotides, the CDR3 is TGTGCCAGCAGTTCGGGACAGTATAAGAGCGAGCAGTACTTC. Translating gives CASSSGQYKSEQYF.

The chain recombines TRBV2 with TRBJ2-2; D remains ambiguous. CDR3 length: 13 residues. Germline CDR1 reads SNHLY; CDR2 reads FYNNEI. Trimming pared 5 bases from V and 6 bases from J, leaving 10 bases between. CDR3 in amino acids: CASSKRSSGELFF. As DNA, the CDR3 is TGTGCCAGCAGTAAAAGGTCCTCCGGGGAGCTGTTTTTT.

This clonotype was seen a handful of times. This sequence joins TRBV29-1 and TRBJ2-1, with TRBD2 matching 9 bases. Germline CDR1 SQVTM, CDR2 ANQGSEA. The CDR3 sequence is 16 residues long. V was pared by 1 base and J by 3 bases, with 7 bases of the junction left unmatched. The CDR3 spells CSVEGGLAGLYNEQFF. In nucleotides, the CDR3 is TGCAGCGTTGAAGGCGGGCTAGCGGGACTCTACAATGAGCAGTTCTTC.

This clonotype turned up a few times. The gene calls are TRBV12-3 or TRBV12-4 and TRBJ2-3; D remains unclear. This CDR3 is 14 amino acids long. V shed 6 bases and J shed 2 bases, with 12 bases lying between them. Here the CDR3 reads CASRLRAYTDTQYF. The CDR3 DNA sequence: TGTGCCAGCAGGCTCCGGGCCTACACAGATACGCAGTATTTT.

In its sample, this clonotype was seen many times. The V gene is TRBV28, the J gene TRBJ2-7; 14 bases are shared with TRBD2. The CDR3 length is 15 residues. The J segment lost 3 bases and the V segment lost 5 bases, leaving 3 bases of the junction unmatched. Germline lookup yields CDR1 MDHEN and CDR2 SYDVKM. The DNA for the CDR3 is TGTGCCAGCAGTCAGGGGACTAGCGGGAGCTACGAGCAGTACTTC. Translation gives CASSQGTSGSYEQYF.

This clonotype occurred a few times. The chain carries TRBV6-5 and TRBJ2-7; 8 positions match TRBD1. The germline gives CDR1 MNHEY, CDR2 SVGAGI. The CDR3 is 16 residues long. After removal of 0 bases from V and 2 bases from J, the junction contained 6 bases not matched to a gene. Written as DNA, the CDR3 is TGTGCCAGCAGTTACTCGACACAGGGGGGACCCTACGAGCAGTACTTC. Amino acids: CASSYSTQGGPYEQYF.

J is TRBJ1-2 and V is TRBV14, with D perhaps TRBD1 (6 bases). The ends were cut back, 6 bases at V and 5 bases at J, with 13 bases in the middle. From germline, CDR1 is SGHDN and CDR2 FVKESK. This CDR3 has 13 residues. As DNA, the CDR3 is TGTGCCAGCAGTCGTAGACAGGTTTATGGCTACACCTTC. It yields the protein CASSRRQVYGYTF.

This clonotype has a handful of counts. The chain couples TRBV11-1 to TRBJ2-3; TRBD2 aligns across 12 bases. Unmatched junction bases numbered 7, after V lost 5 bases and J lost 4 bases. The CDR3 spans 16 residues. The germline CDR1 and CDR2 sequences are SGHAT and FQDESV (reference sequence). For the CDR3, the DNA is TGTGCCAGCAGCCTTCTAGCGGGGGGGCCCGCAGATACGCAGTATTTT. This codes for CASSLLAGGPADTQYF.